This TCR beta chain was recorded in a study of cytotoxic CD8 clonotypes in ibrutinib-treated CLL. Study-level background: Investigators collected response samples after a median approximately eleven months of treatment, range 6 to 36. Productive templates per sample averaged roughly 270,000; productive rearrangements, 80,000 to 95,000. Study-level points and caveats: Public clonotypes, an uncommon group, contracted or remained stable on treatment.

Concerning this clone itself: Its antigen is not known.

Measured with immunoSEQ multiplex PCR; TCRdb has only the in-frame clones, and not every one. The repertoire includes about 50,000 clones, 45% to 60% of them detected once, and 25% to 30% sits in the top ten. TCR beta libraries used about 2 micrograms of genomic DNA from cryopreserved PBMCs. The material was PBMCs, obtained after 24 months of ibrutinib treatment. This TCR came from a human donor with chronic lymphocytic leukemia.

The CDR3 here is CASSEGGVSYNEQFF. The CDR3 coding sequence is TGTGCCAGCAGTGAAGGAGGGGTGTCCTACAATGAGCAGTTCTTC. The chain combines TRBV2 with TRBJ2-1; D assignment may be TRBD1 or TRBD2 (5 bases each). Trimming took 1 base from V and 1 from J, leaving 8 bases between them. Germline values: CDR1 SNHLY, CDR2 FYNNEI. The CDR3 runs to 15 residues. The full variable domain, its missing parts supplied by reference TRBV2 and TRBJ2-1, is EPEVTQTPSHQVTQMGQEVILRCVPISNHLYFYWYRQILGQKVEFLVSFYNNEISEKSEIFDDQFSVERPDGSNFTLKIRSTKLEDSAMYFCASSEGGVSYNEQFFGPGTRLTVL.